A selection of T cell receptor beta chains follows, all from one sample in a study of blood T cells in healthy people across ages. TCRdb redid the calling of the 5' RACE reads with MiXCR, one entry per CDR3 protein. In the table there are over 1,200,000 distinct CDR3 sequences, around 59% of which are singletons. The sequenced sample was blood. Receptors were obtained from a man aged 18-30 years in good health. Each CDR3 is given with its conserved first and last residue. The D gene is left open where the match is weak. Clone size, where shown, is once, few, many, or a class for clones that have expanded.

d_call,clone_size,j_call,v_call,cdr3_nt,cdr3_aa
TRBD2,.,TRBJ2-1,TRBV10-3,TGTGCCATCAGTGAGTCGCGCTCCAAGTCGGGGGGGTCCTCTGAGCAGTTCTTC,CAISESRSKSGGSSEQFF
.,once,TRBJ2-7,TRBV7-9,TGTGCCAGCAGCTTAGGAGGGGAATTACGATCTTACGAGCAGTACTTC,CASSLGGELRSYEQYF
TRBD1,.,TRBJ1-1,TRBV20-1,TGCAGTGCTAAAACCACAGGGGGCAATTCTGAAGCTTTCTTT,CSAKTTGGNSEAFF
TRBD1,once,TRBJ1-2,TRBV7-2,TGTGCCAGCAGCTCTTACCCGGGACAGGGCAGTGGCTACACCTTC,CASSSYPGQGSGYTF
TRBD1,.,TRBJ1-4,TRBV29-1,TGCAGCGTTGACGTTTCAGGGGGTAATGAAAAACTGTTTTTT,CSVDVSGGNEKLFF
.,few,TRBJ1-5,TRBV29-1,TGCAGCGTTGGGTCCGCAAATCAGCCCCAGCATTTT,CSVGSANQPQHF
.,.,TRBJ2-7,TRBV6-5,TGTGCCAGCGGCTCGACGGGACTGCCCTACGAGCAGTACTTC,CASGSTGLPYEQYF
.,.,TRBJ2-1,TRBV10-3,TGTGCCATCATAGGGTCGGATGGGCCCTACAATGAGCAGTTCTTC,CAIIGSDGPYNEQFF
.,.,TRBJ2-1,TRBV6-6,TGTGCCAGCAGTCGGGGGTACTCCTACAATGAGCAGTTCTTC,CASSRGYSYNEQFF
TRBD1,few,TRBJ1-6,TRBV4-1,TGCGCCAGCAGCCAACCCTTTCGCCGGACAGGGGGCGATTCACCCCTCCACTTT,CASSQPFRRTGGDSPLHF
TRBD1,once,TRBJ2-7,TRBV6-5,TGTGCCAGCCACCATCAGGGGGCCTACAATGAGCAGTACTTC,CASHHQGAYNEQYF
.,few,TRBJ2-1,TRBV5-1,TGCGCCAGCAGTGCGACTCCCGAAGAGGGGAATGAGCAGTTCTTC,CASSATPEEGNEQFF
.,once,TRBJ1-2,TRBV20-1,TGCAGTGCTCTGACGGACCTCTATGGCTACACCTTC,CSALTDLYGYTF
.,.,TRBJ2-2,TRBV29-1,TGCAGCGGAGTCACGGGACAAGCGAACACCGGGGAGCTGTTTTTT,CSGVTGQANTGELFF
.,.,TRBJ2-1,TRBV20-1,TGCAGTGCCCCCCCGGCGGGTGGGAATGAGCAGTTCTTC,CSAPPAGGNEQFF
.,.,TRBJ2-1,TRBV20-1,TGCAGTGCTAGCCGGGACTTCAGCTCCTACAATGAGCAGTTCTTC,CSASRDFSSYNEQFF
.,few,TRBJ1-6,TRBV4-1,TGCGCCAGCAGCCAAGGCGACTTGACACCCCTCCACTTT,CASSQGDLTPLHF
.,few,TRBJ2-7,TRBV29-1,TGCAGCGTAGAGGACCCCCGCTACGAGCAGTACTTC,CSVEDPRYEQYF
.,.,TRBJ2-7,TRBV9,TGTGCCAGCAGCGTAGGCCGAAACAGCTACGAGCAGTACTTC,CASSVGRNSYEQYF
TRBD1,.,TRBJ2-3,TRBV27,TGTGCCAGCAGTTTATCGTGGGACAGGTTTCTAGATACGCAGTATTTT,CASSLSWDRFLDTQYF
.,.,TRBJ1-2,TRBV3-1,TGTGCCAGCAGCCCCCTTTTTTTGGGATTCGAGGGCTACACCTTC,CASSPLFLGFEGYTF
.,.,TRBJ1-5,TRBV6-2/TRBV6-3,TGTGCCAGCAGTACCGGGACACTTAGCAATCAGCCCCAGCATTTT,CASSTGTLSNQPQHF
.,.,TRBJ2-1,TRBV7-2,TGTGCCAGCAGCCAAAACACAAGGGGGGATGAGCAGTTCTTC,CASSQNTRGDEQFF
TRBD1,.,TRBJ2-5,TRBV2,TGTGCCAGCAGTAGGGACAGGGGTACGGGAGAGACCCAGTACTTC,CASSRDRGTGETQYF
TRBD1,few,TRBJ2-7,TRBV20-1,TGCAGTGCTAAGGTCCAGGGGGCTCAGGAGCAGTACTTC,CSAKVQGAQEQYF
.,.,TRBJ1-1,TRBV7-2,TGTGCCAGCAGCTCTTATCTGAACACTGAAGCTTTCTTT,CASSSYLNTEAFF
.,.,TRBJ2-5,TRBV4-2,TGTGCCAGCAGCCAAGAGTCCGGGACACAAGAGACCCAGTACTTC,CASSQESGTQETQYF
TRBD1,.,TRBJ1-1,TRBV14,TGTGCCAGCAGCCAGGCTACAGGGGGTTACACTGAAGCTTTCTTT,CASSQATGGYTEAFF
TRBD1,.,TRBJ2-3,TRBV20-1,TGCAGTGCTAACGACAGGGTAATCACAGATACGCAGTATTTT,CSANDRVITDTQYF
TRBD2,.,TRBJ2-5,TRBV12-3/TRBV12-4,TGTGCCAGCACCGACGGACTAGCGGGGGCGGAAAGGGGGTACTTC,CASTDGLAGAERGYF
.,.,TRBJ2-1,TRBV7-9,TGTGCCAGCAGCTTAGACCGCAGGGAAAATGAGCAGTTCTTC,CASSLDRRENEQFF
.,few,TRBJ2-6,TRBV7-9,TGTGCCAGCACCAGCTTCTCTGGGGCCAACGTCCTGACTTTC,CASTSFSGANVLTF
TRBD1,.,TRBJ1-2,TRBV10-3,TGTGCCATCAGTGGGCCGGGACAGGGAAAGGTTGGGGGCTACACCTTC,CAISGPGQGKVGGYTF